This T cell receptor (beta chain) was recorded in a study of beta chain features in type 1 diabetes. Study summary: There were some 110 million sorted cells examined across all samples.

This clone appeared a few times. Expressed TCRB transcripts were sequenced after all isolated RNA was converted to cDNA. The table came from immunoSEQ multiplex PCR; TCRdb's copy has only in-frame clones and leaves some out. The profile shows fewer than 400,000 clones, less than 9.5% of them singletons. Material for sequencing was central memory CD4+ T cells from blood. The receptor comes from a woman aged 18 to 35 in good health.

For the CDR3, the DNA is TGTGCCATCAGTGAACGACAAGGTCTCAATGAGCAGTTCTTC. Its translation is CAISERQGLNEQFF. The chain joins TRBV10-3 to TRBJ2-1; the D is unclear. Germline-derived CDR1 and CDR2 are ENHRY and SYGVKD. This CDR3 is built from 14 residues. Trimming shortened V by 3 bases and J by 6 bases, and 12 bases separated the two germline ends.